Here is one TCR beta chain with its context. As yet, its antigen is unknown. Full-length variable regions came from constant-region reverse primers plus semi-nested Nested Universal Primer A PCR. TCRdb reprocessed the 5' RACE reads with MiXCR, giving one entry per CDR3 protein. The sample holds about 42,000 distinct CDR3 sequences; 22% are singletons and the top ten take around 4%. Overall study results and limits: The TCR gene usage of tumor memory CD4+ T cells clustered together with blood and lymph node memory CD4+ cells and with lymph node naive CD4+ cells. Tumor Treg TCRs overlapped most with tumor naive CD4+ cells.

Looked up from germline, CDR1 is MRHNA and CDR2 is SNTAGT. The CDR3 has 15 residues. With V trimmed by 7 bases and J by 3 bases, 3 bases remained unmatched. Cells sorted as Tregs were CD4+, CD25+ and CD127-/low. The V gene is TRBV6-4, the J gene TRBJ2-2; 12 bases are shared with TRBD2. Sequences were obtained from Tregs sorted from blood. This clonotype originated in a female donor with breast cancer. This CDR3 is CASKRLAGDTGELFF. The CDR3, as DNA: TGTGCCAGCAAAAGACTAGCGGGAGACACCGGGGAGCTGTTTTTT.